The 12 T cell receptor beta chains presented below share a single source sample, sequenced in a study of T-cell reconstitution after alpha-beta-depleted transplantation in children. Preparing the TCRbeta library involved the use of unique molecular identifiers. TCRdb used MiXCR to reprocess the PCR reads, holding one entry per CDR3 protein. The data hold 500,000 or so distinct CDR3 sequences, with approximately 30% observed a single time. The material sequenced was PBMCs from the stem cell graft donor, taken from the stem cell graft. These receptors were obtained from a human donor who donated a stem cell graft to a child with aplastic anemia.

CDR3 sequence (DNA): TGCGCCAGCAGCCAAGATCGAGCAGGAAAAAACATTCAGTACTTC. It translates to CASSQDRAGKNIQYF. The chain recombines TRBV4-1 with TRBJ2-4; D unresolved. V dropped 0 bases and J dropped 4 bases, with 10 bases sitting between them. Per the germline V gene, CDR1 is MGHRA and CDR2 is YSYEKL. The CDR3 length is 15 residues.

The sample holds a few counts of this clonotype. CDR3 in DNA: TGTGCCTGGAGACTTAACTATGGCTACACCTTC. Its protein product is CAWRLNYGYTF. The chain links TRBV30 to TRBJ1-2; no firm D call. The CDR3 is 11 residues long. The V and J ends lost 3 bases and 1 base respectively, with 3 bases between them. The V gene's germline CDR1 is GTSNPN and CDR2 SVGIG (reference sequence).

This clonotype has just a few counts. The gene calls are TRBV4-3 and TRBJ2-7; the D gene is possibly TRBD1 (6 bases). Germline assignment: CDR1 LGHNA and CDR2 YSLEER. V was cut by 2 bases and J by 1 base, with 24 bases left in between. The CDR3 runs 19 residues. DNA for the CDR3: TGCGCCAGCAGCCAAATCCTTTGTCAGGGCCGGACAGTTTCCTACGAGCAGTACGTC. As protein: CASSQILCQGRTVSYEQYV.

V and J are TRBV29-1 and TRBJ2-7; TRBD2 agrees at 13 bases. This CDR3 contains 16 residues. V shed 1 base and J 7 bases; nucleotides not matched to a gene: 10. The V gene's germline CDR1 is SQVTM and CDR2 ANQGSEA. The CDR3 protein is CSVEGRTSGSRLEQYF. The CDR3 DNA is TGCAGCGTTGAAGGGCGGACTAGCGGGAGTAGGCTGGAGCAGTACTTC.

The genes are TRBV6-5 and TRBJ2-3; TRBD2 matches 9 bases. In germline, CDR1 is MNHEY, CDR2 SVGAGI. With 1 base clipped from V and 4 bases from J, the junction kept 9 bases outside the gene matches. This CDR3 has 17 amino acids. In DNA, the CDR3 is TGTGCCAGCAGTTACTTTAGGGCGGGAGGGCCCTCAGATACGCAGTATTTT. Translating it yields CASSYFRAGGPSDTQYF.

V and J are TRBV18 and TRBJ2-7, with D perhaps matching TRBD2 (5 bases). This CDR3 has 16 residues. Germline assignment: CDR1 KGHSH and CDR2 LQKENI. V was shortened by 2 bases and J by 0 bases, with 14 bases between the two germline ends. CDR3 residues: CASSPGRGTSSYEQYF. DNA of the CDR3: TGTGCCAGCTCACCAGGGAGAGGAACGAGCTCCTACGAGCAGTACTTC.

The V gene is TRBV20-1, the J gene TRBJ2-1, with TRBD1 matching over 7 bases. Germline assignment: CDR1 DFQATT and CDR2 SNEGSKA (reference sequence). The V segment lost 0 bases and the J segment 2 bases; nucleotides outside the gene matches: 7. This CDR3 contains 16 residues. The CDR3 reads CSAREPRQGAYNEQFF. For the CDR3, the DNA is TGCAGTGCTAGAGAGCCCCGACAGGGAGCCTACAATGAGCAGTTCTTC.

The V gene is TRBV3-1, the J gene TRBJ1-2, with 8 bases fitting TRBD1. Per the germline V gene, CDR1 is LGHDT and CDR2 is YNNKEL (reference sequence). The CDR3 consists of 16 residues. The V gene end was trimmed by 5 bases and the J gene end by 4 bases; junction bases not matched to a gene: 12. CDR3 DNA sequence: TGTGCCAGCAGCTCAGGGGCGACAGGGGCGGTCTATGGCTACACCTTC. This codes for CASSSGATGAVYGYTF.

At least ten counts were recorded for this clonotype. The J gene is TRBJ2-7, the V gene TRBV7-2; the D is unclear. The length of the CDR3 is 15 residues. V was shortened by 1 base and J by 5 bases, with 15 bases between the two germline ends. Per the germline V gene, CDR1 is SGHTA and CDR2 is FQGNSA. The DNA for the CDR3 is TGTGCCAGCAGCTTAGTTGCCGTTCGTGAGAACGAGCAGTACTTC. It specifies CASSLVAVRENEQYF.

This clonotype was seen a few times. The chain employs TRBV5-1 and TRBJ1-4; the D is unclear. The CDR3 is 15 residues long. Germline V gene sequence: CDR1 SGHRS, CDR2 YFSETQ. The ends were cut back, 4 bases at V and 7 bases at J, with 17 bases in the middle. The CDR3 protein is CASSQERGRREKLFF. CDR3 sequence (DNA): TGCGCCAGCAGCCAGGAACGGGGTCGGCGTGAAAAACTGTTTTTT. Supplemented by reference TRBV5-1 and TRBJ1-4, the full variable domain reads KAGVTQTPRYLIKTRGQQVTLSCSPISGHRSVSWYQQTPGQGLQFLFEYFSETQRNKGNFPGRFSGRQFSNSRSEMNVSTLELGDSALYLCASSQERGRREKLFFGSGTQLSVL.

The genes are TRBV6-1 and TRBJ1-4; 10 bases fit TRBD1. The CDR3 runs to 16 residues. CDR1 is MNHNS and CDR2 is SASEGT in the germline V gene. V trimming: 6 bases; J trimming: 8 bases; junction bases outside the gene matches: 12. The CDR3 sequence is CASRPTADRGREKLFF. In DNA form, the CDR3 reads TGTGCCAGCAGACCTACAGCTGACAGGGGGCGCGAAAAACTGTTTTTT.

In its sample, this clonotype was seen a few times. J is TRBJ2-7 and V is TRBV6-1; TRBD1 matches at 8 bases. V shed 1 base, J shed 2 bases, and the junction held 4 bases outside the gene matches. Germline assignment: CDR1 MNHNS and CDR2 SASEGT. This CDR3 has 15 residues. CDR3 DNA sequence: TGTGCCAGCAGTGAAGGGCAGGGGGCCCCCTACGAGCAGTACGTC. Encoded protein: CASSEGQGAPYEQYV.